This TCR beta chain comes out of a study of response to subunit inactivated influenza vaccine (dated by TCRdb to the late 2010s). Notes on the research overall: The study used deep quantitative T cell receptor repertoire profiling to track responses to a trivalent subunit inactivated influenza vaccine. Broad study findings and their caveats: The authors proposed that each seasonal influenza vaccination may bring in only a limited number of new T cells.

V is cut by 5 bases and J by 2 bases, and the space between the germline ends is 10 bases. The CDR3 measures 14 amino acids from cysteine to phenylalanine. The DNA shown is the 42-base CDR3, in frame from base 1. The germline V gene sets CDR1 to MDHEN and CDR2 to SYDVKM. This clonotype was observed many times. It lacks a known antigen. Qualities for individual bases were not recorded, and no much larger clone is one base off. Libraries were made using RT-PCR. The sequencer listed for this sample is Illumina HiSeq 2500. TCRdb took the public reads, trimmed them with fastp at Q25, ran MiXCR for clone calling and kept in-frame beta chains. A single entry per CDR3 protein holds the most common genes and DNA from its merged rows. The sample table lists 650,000 to 800,000 distinct CDR3 sequences, roughly 13% of them with a count of one. 6% to 8% of the sample goes to the ten largest clones.

The sequencing here drew on PBMCs from blood, taken 14 to 15 days before vaccination. The chain links TRBV28 with TRBJ2-4; matching of 6 bases hints at TRBD2 as the D gene. The receptor's source is a man in his forties or fifties who received an inactivated influenza vaccine. Donor details come from another sample of the same person, matched by shared clones. The CDR3 is CASSRSGSKNIQYF. The nucleotide sequence is TGTGCCAGCAGTAGAAGCGGGTCCAAAAACATTCAGTACTTC.